This T cell receptor (beta chain) was found in a study of blood T cell repertoires in COVID-19. The germline gives CDR1 LGHNA, CDR2 YSLEER. CDR3 length: 17 residues. The V and J ends lost 4 bases and 5 bases, in that order; junction bases with no gene match: 14. The study drew participants aged about 18 to 95 years from roughly 25 US areas. Among Cohort 3 donors, those recovered had two negative PCRs, clearance, or symptom resolution. Libraries were prepared by immunoSEQ multiplex PCR; TCRdb keeps only in-frame clonotypes and omits some of them. The sample yields 350,000 to 400,000 clones, roughly 91% seen once. This clone has just a few counts.

The chain employs TRBV4-3 and TRBJ2-1; 7 nucleotides agree with TRBD1. The receptor's source is a woman aged 25 to 39 who had recovered from COVID-19. What was sequenced was PBMCs or T cells enriched from blood (not recorded which). CDR3 DNA: TGCGCCAGCAGCCCGTTCTCCGGGACAGCTAACCACAATGAGCAGTTCTTC. Translating it yields CASSPFSGTANHNEQFF.